This TCR beta chain was recovered during a study of T-cell reconstitution after alpha-beta-depleted transplantation in children. Germline V gene data show CDR1 as SQVTM and CDR2 as ANQGSEA. Trimming stripped 4 bases from V and 3 bases from J, with 10 bases between. The CDR3 sequence is 13 residues long. Unique molecular identifiers were built into the TCRbeta library. TCRdb fed the PCR reads into MiXCR, producing one record per CDR3 protein. Among approximately 640,000 distinct CDR3 sequences listed, around a sixth were seen once. This clonotype occurred a few times. This material consisted of PBMCs from the stem cell graft donor, taken from the stem cell graft. The TCR was taken from a human donor who donated a stem cell graft to a child with acute myeloid leukemia. V is TRBV29-1 and J is TRBJ1-3, with a tentative D call TRBD1 (5 bases). The CDR3 sequence: CSVGGTVGNTIYF. The CDR3 DNA follows: TGCAGCGTTGGGGGGACGGTTGGAAACACCATATATTTT.